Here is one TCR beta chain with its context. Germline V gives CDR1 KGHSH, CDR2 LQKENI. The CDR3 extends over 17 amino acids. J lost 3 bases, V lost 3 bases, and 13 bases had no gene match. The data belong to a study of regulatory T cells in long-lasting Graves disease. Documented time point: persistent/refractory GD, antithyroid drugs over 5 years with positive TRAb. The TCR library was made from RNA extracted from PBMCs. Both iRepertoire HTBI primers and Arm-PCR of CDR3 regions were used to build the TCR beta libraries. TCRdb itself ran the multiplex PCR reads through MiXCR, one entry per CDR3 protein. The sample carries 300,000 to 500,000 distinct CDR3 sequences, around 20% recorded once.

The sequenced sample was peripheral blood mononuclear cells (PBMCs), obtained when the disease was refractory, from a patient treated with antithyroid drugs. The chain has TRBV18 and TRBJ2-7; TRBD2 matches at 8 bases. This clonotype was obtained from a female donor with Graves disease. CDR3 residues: CASSPQPVTSVNYEQYF. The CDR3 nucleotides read TGTGCCAGCTCACCTCAGCCCGTGACTAGCGTCAACTACGAGCAGTACTTC.